This T cell receptor (beta chain) was identified during a study of T cells in Graves' hyperthyroidism and ophthalmopathy. Study-level information: Before treatment of any kind, peripheral blood was taken at initial diagnosis. Broader study findings: A median about 6.2 months before onset, the model predicted ophthalmopathy.

Based on clinical symptoms, serum thyroxine and TRAb, thyroid ultrasound and orbital computed tomography, diagnoses were reached. Out of more than 8 ml of fresh peripheral blood came the PBMCs. This clonotype appeared many times. Antigen specificity is unknown. The CDR3 regions of TCR beta were amplified from RNA transcripts. HTBI primers were the set used in a first-round RT-PCR of the TCR CDR3. TCRdb processed the multiplex PCR reads anew with MiXCR; each CDR3 protein has one entry. The sample holds about 500,000 distinct CDR3 sequences, about an eighth seen once. The sequencing sample was made of blood. The source is a woman aged 18-29 years with Graves' hyperthyroidism.

The DNA for the CDR3 is TGCGCCAGCAGCTTGTCGGCGGGAAGGGCAGATACGCAGTATTTT. This codes for CASSLSAGRADTQYF. The chain carries TRBV5-1 and TRBJ2-3, with a weak D call TRBD2 (6 bases). CDR1 SGHRS and CDR2 YFSETQ come from the germline V gene. This CDR3 comprises 15 residues. V lost 1 base to trimming and J lost 4 bases, with 13 bases between them.